A selection of T cell receptor beta chains follows, all from one sample in a study of human T cells and chemical hapten exposure. TCRdb used MiXCR to reprocess the 5' RACE reads, holding one entry per CDR3 protein. The data show around 82,000 distinct CDR3 sequences, with roughly 8.4% seen just once and under 3% held by the top ten. All receptors derive from a male donor in good health. CDR3s include the opening cysteine and the closing phenylalanine or tryptophan. Fields, in order: clone size, J gene, D gene, V gene, CDR3 DNA, CDR3 protein. The D gene is left open where the match is weak. Clone size appears in some rows only: once, few, many, or a class for an expanded clone.

size: .; J: TRBJ1-1; D: .; V: TRBV5-5; DNA: TGTGCCAGCAGCTTAGTGGGGCTGAACACTGAAGCTTTCTTT; CDR3: CASSLVGLNTEAFF
size: .; J: TRBJ1-1; D: .; V: TRBV19; DNA: TGTGCCAGTAGTTACGGTGTGACTGAAGCTTTCTTT; CDR3: CASSYGVTEAFF
size: few; J: TRBJ2-5; D: .; V: TRBV6-6; DNA: TGTGCCAGCAGTTACTCGCAGGTCCAAGAGACCCAGTACTTC; CDR3: CASSYSQVQETQYF
size: many; J: TRBJ2-1; D: TRBD2; V: TRBV20-1; DNA: TGCAGTGCTAGACTAGCGGGAGGGCCCAACAATGAGCAGTTCTTC; CDR3: CSARLAGGPNNEQFF
size: few; J: TRBJ1-5; D: .; V: TRBV4-3; DNA: TGCGCCAGCAGCCAGGGAGTGTTCAATCAGCCCCAGCATTTT; CDR3: CASSQGVFNQPQHF
size: .; J: TRBJ2-7; D: TRBD2; V: TRBV12-3/TRBV12-4; DNA: TGTGCCAGCAGCAGAGGGACTAGCGGGGGCTACGAGCAGTACTTC; CDR3: CASSRGTSGGYEQYF
size: .; J: TRBJ1-1; D: .; V: TRBV5-1; DNA: TGCGCCAGCAGCATGACAGGGAACACTGAAGCTTTCTTT; CDR3: CASSMTGNTEAFF
size: few; J: TRBJ1-2; D: TRBD1; V: TRBV20-1; DNA: TGCAGTGCCCGGACAGGATTATATGGCTACACCTTC; CDR3: CSARTGLYGYTF
size: .; J: TRBJ1-1; D: TRBD1; V: TRBV7-2; DNA: TGTGCCAGCAGCTTAGACGACAGGGTTGCTTTCTTT; CDR3: CASSLDDRVAFF
size: few; J: TRBJ2-7; D: .; V: TRBV7-9; DNA: TGTGCCAGCAGCTTAGGCCTGACGGGGGAGCAGTACTTC; CDR3: CASSLGLTGEQYF
size: .; J: TRBJ2-1; D: .; V: TRBV3-1; DNA: TGTGCCAGCAGTCTACTCGCTAGGGGCTACAATGAGCAGTTCTTC; CDR3: CASSLLARGYNEQFF
size: few; J: TRBJ2-3; D: .; V: TRBV7-2; DNA: TGTGCCAGCAGACGGACAGTTCGGACAGATACGCAGTATTTT; CDR3: CASRRTVRTDTQYF
size: many; J: TRBJ2-7; D: TRBD2; V: TRBV5-1; DNA: TGCGCCAGCAGCTTGACGGGACTATCCTACGAGCAGTACTTC; CDR3: CASSLTGLSYEQYF
size: many; J: TRBJ2-3; D: TRBD2; V: TRBV11-1; DNA: TGTGCCAGCAGCTGGAGCGGGGGAACAGATACGCAGTATTTT; CDR3: CASSWSGGTDTQYF
size: .; J: TRBJ2-2; D: .; V: TRBV29-1; DNA: TGCAGCGTTGACAGGGGGGAGAACACCGGGGAGCTGTTTTTT; CDR3: CSVDRGENTGELFF
size: .; J: TRBJ2-1; D: .; V: TRBV3-1; DNA: TGTGCCAGCAGCCAGGGGGGCGGGAGCTCCTACAATGAGCAGTTCTTC; CDR3: CASSQGGGSSYNEQFF
size: many; J: TRBJ2-1; D: .; V: TRBV19; DNA: TGTGCCAGCGAGAAGGGCGGCACCTACAATGAGCAGTTCTTC; CDR3: CASEKGGTYNEQFF
size: .; J: TRBJ1-5; D: TRBD1; V: TRBV6-2/TRBV6-3; DNA: TGTGCCAGCAGTACAGGACAGGGTGTGTATCAGCCCCAGCATTTT; CDR3: CASSTGQGVYQPQHF
size: .; J: TRBJ1-1; D: .; V: TRBV27; DNA: TGTGCCAGCAGGGGAGTGTGGGAAGCTTTCTTT; CDR3: CASRGVWEAFF
size: .; J: TRBJ2-7; D: TRBD2; V: TRBV7-2; DNA: TGTGCCAGCAGCTTCCGGACTAGCGGGGGCCTCTACGAGCAGTACTTC; CDR3: CASSFRTSGGLYEQYF
size: .; J: TRBJ2-7; D: .; V: TRBV29-1; DNA: TGCAGCGTTGAACGGGACACCTACGAGCAGTACTTC; CDR3: CSVERDTYEQYF
size: many; J: TRBJ2-1; D: .; V: TRBV12-3/TRBV12-4; DNA: TGTGCCAGCAGTTCACTTACGACGGGGGTCAATGAGCAGTTCTTC; CDR3: CASSSLTTGVNEQFF
size: many; J: TRBJ2-1; D: TRBD2; V: TRBV7-2; DNA: TGTGCCAGCAGCTTAGTGTGGCGGGGGACTCACAATGAGCAGTTCTTC; CDR3: CASSLVWRGTHNEQFF
size: few; J: TRBJ1-1; D: .; V: TRBV6-4; DNA: TGTGCCAGCAGTGCATTCTTGAACACTGAAGCTTTCTTT; CDR3: CASSAFLNTEAFF
size: many; J: TRBJ1-2; D: TRBD1; V: TRBV4-2; DNA: TGTGCCAGCAGCCAAGAGGACAGGGCTGGCTACACCTTC; CDR3: CASSQEDRAGYTF
size: .; J: TRBJ2-4; D: .; V: TRBV5-6; DNA: TGTGCCAGCAGCTTGGGCCAGATCCAAAACATTCAGTACTTC; CDR3: CASSLGQIQNIQYF
size: many; J: TRBJ2-3; D: .; V: TRBV5-1; DNA: TGCGCCAGCAACACCGGACAGACCACAGATACGCAGTATTTT; CDR3: CASNTGQTTDTQYF
size: many; J: TRBJ2-3; D: .; V: TRBV27; DNA: TGTGCCAGCAGTTTATCGGCTAGCTGGGGAGGTGATACGCAGTATTTT; CDR3: CASSLSASWGGDTQYF
size: .; J: TRBJ2-3; D: .; V: TRBV29-1; DNA: TGCAGCGCCCGACAGTTAACTAGCACAGATACGCAGTATTTT; CDR3: CSARQLTSTDTQYF
size: .; J: TRBJ2-3; D: .; V: TRBV7-9; DNA: TGTGCCAGCAGCCCGGACAGGGGCTCGGGAGGGGAGCAGTATTTT; CDR3: CASSPDRGSGGEQYF
size: many; J: TRBJ2-1; D: .; V: TRBV25-1; DNA: TGTGCCAGCAGGGGGGTGGGAGTAAGTAATGAGCAGTTCTTC; CDR3: CASRGVGVSNEQFF
size: many; J: TRBJ2-5; D: .; V: TRBV7-9; DNA: TGTGCCAGCAGCGGTGGGGGGCGCGAGGAGACCCAGTACTTC; CDR3: CASSGGGREETQYF
size: few; J: TRBJ2-7; D: .; V: TRBV7-3; DNA: TGTGCCAGCAGCTTAATCGCCCCCCAACCGGGACCCCTAGACTACGAGCAGTACTTC; CDR3: CASSLIAPQPGPLDYEQYF
size: .; J: TRBJ2-3; D: .; V: TRBV29-1; DNA: TGCAGCGCTGAAGTGGAGATGGGCCTCACAGATACGCAGTATTTT; CDR3: CSAEVEMGLTDTQYF
size: many; J: TRBJ1-1; D: .; V: TRBV12-3/TRBV12-4; DNA: TGTGCCAGCAGCCCCACAGGGCGAATCACTGAAGCTTTCTTT; CDR3: CASSPTGRITEAFF
size: .; J: TRBJ1-5; D: TRBD1; V: TRBV30; DNA: TGTGCCTGGAGTCCCCGGACAGGGGGATGGAATCAGCCCCAGCATTTT; CDR3: CAWSPRTGGWNQPQHF
size: .; J: TRBJ2-1; D: TRBD2; V: TRBV20-1; DNA: TGCAGTGCTAGGTCGACTAGCGGGAGGGCCTTTGAGCAGTTCTTC; CDR3: CSARSTSGRAFEQFF
size: few; J: TRBJ2-5; D: .; V: TRBV10-3; DNA: TGTGCCACCAAAGGGGTCCAAGAGACCCAGTACTTC; CDR3: CATKGVQETQYF
size: .; J: TRBJ2-5; D: .; V: TRBV2; DNA: TGTGCCAGCACCGAAGACGTGGGGGAAGAGACCCAGTACTTC; CDR3: CASTEDVGEETQYF
size: few; J: TRBJ1-5; D: .; V: TRBV20-1; DNA: TGCAGTGCCGGGAAAGGCGACATTTATCAGCCCCAGCATTTT; CDR3: CSAGKGDIYQPQHF
size: few; J: TRBJ2-3; D: TRBD1; V: TRBV29-1; DNA: TGCAGCGTTGAGTATTTAGGACAGGGGACGACAGATACGCAGTATTTT; CDR3: CSVEYLGQGTTDTQYF
size: .; J: TRBJ2-1; D: TRBD1; V: TRBV7-2; DNA: TGTGCCAGCAGCTCCCTACAGGGGGCGCCTTGGAATGAGCAGTTCTTC; CDR3: CASSSLQGAPWNEQFF
size: many; J: TRBJ1-1; D: TRBD1; V: TRBV6-1; DNA: TGTGCCAGCATTTTCTCGAGACAGGGACGCACTGAAGCTTTCTTT; CDR3: CASIFSRQGRTEAFF
size: many; J: TRBJ1-3; D: .; V: TRBV9; DNA: TGTGCCAGCAGCGTAGAAGCGGTCAATACTGGAAACACCATATATTTT; CDR3: CASSVEAVNTGNTIYF
size: few; J: TRBJ2-1; D: .; V: TRBV7-9; DNA: TGTGCCAGCAGCACGACAGCCCACAATGAGCAGTTCTTC; CDR3: CASSTTAHNEQFF
size: many; J: TRBJ1-3; D: TRBD1; V: TRBV29-1; DNA: TGCAGCGTACAGACAGGGGGCAGCTCTGGAAACACCATATATTTT; CDR3: CSVQTGGSSGNTIYF
size: .; J: TRBJ2-7; D: .; V: TRBV7-2; DNA: TGTGCCAGCAGCCCCGACAGGCAACACTCCTACGAGCAGTACTTC; CDR3: CASSPDRQHSYEQYF
size: many; J: TRBJ2-5; D: TRBD2; V: TRBV7-2; DNA: TGTGCCAGCAGACCAACGCTAGCGGGAGGGCGCGAGACCCAGTACTTC; CDR3: CASRPTLAGGRETQYF
size: few; J: TRBJ2-1; D: .; V: TRBV15; DNA: TGTGCCACCAGCAGAGATCTGGGGGTACCCAATGAGCAGTTCTTC; CDR3: CATSRDLGVPNEQFF
size: few; J: TRBJ2-7; D: TRBD1; V: TRBV5-4; DNA: TGTGCCAGCACCGTAGACAGGGGAGGCTACGAGCAGTACTTC; CDR3: CASTVDRGGYEQYF
size: few; J: TRBJ1-4; D: .; V: TRBV4-2; DNA: TGTGCCAGCAGCCAAGATAGCCGTGAAAAACTGTTTTTT; CDR3: CASSQDSREKLFF
size: few; J: TRBJ1-4; D: .; V: TRBV5-1; DNA: TGCGCCAGCAGCTTGGACAGCCGGAGCCTTAATGAAAAACTGTTTTTT; CDR3: CASSLDSRSLNEKLFF
size: few; J: TRBJ2-1; D: .; V: TRBV5-4; DNA: TGTGCCAGCAGCTTGTCTAGGTCCAATGAGCAGTTCTTC; CDR3: CASSLSRSNEQFF
size: .; J: TRBJ2-1; D: .; V: TRBV12-3/TRBV12-4; DNA: TGTGCCAGCAGGGAAACGGTAGCCCGGGTTCAGTTCTTC; CDR3: CASRETVARVQFF
size: .; J: TRBJ2-1; D: TRBD1; V: TRBV20-1; DNA: TGCAGTGCTCGATCCAGGACAGGATATGAGCAGTTCTTC; CDR3: CSARSRTGYEQFF
size: many; J: TRBJ2-1; D: .; V: TRBV7-9; DNA: TGTGCCAGCAGTTTGGACAGTGAGCAGTTCTTC; CDR3: CASSLDSEQFF
size: many; J: TRBJ1-2; D: .; V: TRBV6-6; DNA: TGTGCCAGCAGTTCCCGGGACTCAGGGCGCGTTTATGGCTACACCTTC; CDR3: CASSSRDSGRVYGYTF
size: .; J: TRBJ1-5; D: .; V: TRBV2; DNA: TGTGCCAGCAGAGACTTAGGCCAGGGAGTAGGCAATCAGCCCCAGCATTTT; CDR3: CASRDLGQGVGNQPQHF